This T cell receptor (beta chain) stems from a study of T cell responses to AZD1222 COVID-19 vaccine. This CDR3 has 11 amino acids. Trimming removed 9 bases from V and 4 bases from J, with 9 bases in between. Per the germline V gene, CDR1 is SNHLY and CDR2 is FYNNEI. The data were produced by immunoSEQ multiplex PCR, yet TCRdb's version contains in-frame clones alone and is incomplete. The table includes around 130,000 clones, under 95% detected once. This chain uses TRBV2 with TRBJ1-1; D might be TRBD1 (6 bases). The clonotype originates from an adult in good health. This material consisted of peripheral blood, taken on day 0 of AZD1222 vaccination. The CDR3 loop is CASQGRTEAFF. Written as DNA, the CDR3 is TGTGCCAGTCAGGGGCGCACTGAAGCTTTCTTT.